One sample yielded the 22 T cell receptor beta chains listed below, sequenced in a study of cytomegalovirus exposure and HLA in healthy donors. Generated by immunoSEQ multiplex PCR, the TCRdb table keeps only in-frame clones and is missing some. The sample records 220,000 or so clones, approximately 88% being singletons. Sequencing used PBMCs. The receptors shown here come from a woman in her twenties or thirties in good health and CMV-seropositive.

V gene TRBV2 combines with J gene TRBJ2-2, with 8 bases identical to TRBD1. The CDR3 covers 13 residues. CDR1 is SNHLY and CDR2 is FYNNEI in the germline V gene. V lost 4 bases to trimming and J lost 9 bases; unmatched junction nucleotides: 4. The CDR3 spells CASSAGGQRELFF. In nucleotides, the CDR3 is TGTGCCAGCAGTGCAGGGGGCCAGCGGGAGCTGTTTTTT.

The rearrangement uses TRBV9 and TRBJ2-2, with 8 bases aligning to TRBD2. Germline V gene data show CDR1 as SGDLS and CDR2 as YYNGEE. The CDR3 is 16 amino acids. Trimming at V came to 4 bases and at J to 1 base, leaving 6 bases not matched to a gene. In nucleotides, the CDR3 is TGTGCCAGCAGCCCTCCGACTAGCGTGAACACCGGGGAGCTGTTTTTT. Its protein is CASSPPTSVNTGELFF.

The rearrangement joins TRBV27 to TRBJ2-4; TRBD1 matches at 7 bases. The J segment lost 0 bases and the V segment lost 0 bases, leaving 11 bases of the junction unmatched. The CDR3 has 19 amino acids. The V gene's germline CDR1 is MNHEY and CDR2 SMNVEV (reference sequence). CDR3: CASSLSPLRGGLAKNIQYF. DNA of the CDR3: TGTGCCAGCAGTTTATCTCCCTTGCGAGGGGGCCTAGCCAAAAACATTCAGTACTTC.

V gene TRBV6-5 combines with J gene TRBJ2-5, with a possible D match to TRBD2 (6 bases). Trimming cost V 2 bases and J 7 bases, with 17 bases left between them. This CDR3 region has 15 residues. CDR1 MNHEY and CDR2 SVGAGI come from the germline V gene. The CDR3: CASSYGGHTERTQYF. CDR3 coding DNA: TGTGCCAGCAGTTACGGAGGGCACACGGAACGGACCCAGTACTTC.

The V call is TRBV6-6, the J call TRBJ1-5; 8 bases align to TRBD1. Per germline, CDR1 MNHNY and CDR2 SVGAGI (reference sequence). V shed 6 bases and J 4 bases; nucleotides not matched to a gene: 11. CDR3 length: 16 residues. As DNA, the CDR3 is TGTGCCAGCAGGCGGGACAGGTCAACGGAGAATCAGCCCCAGCATTTT. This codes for CASRRDRSTENQPQHF.

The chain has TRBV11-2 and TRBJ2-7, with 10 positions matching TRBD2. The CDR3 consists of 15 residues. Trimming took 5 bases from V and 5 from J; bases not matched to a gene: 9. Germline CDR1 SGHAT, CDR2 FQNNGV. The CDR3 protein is CASSPTRLAGDEQYF. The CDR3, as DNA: TGTGCCAGCAGCCCGACCCGGCTAGCGGGAGACGAGCAGTACTTC.

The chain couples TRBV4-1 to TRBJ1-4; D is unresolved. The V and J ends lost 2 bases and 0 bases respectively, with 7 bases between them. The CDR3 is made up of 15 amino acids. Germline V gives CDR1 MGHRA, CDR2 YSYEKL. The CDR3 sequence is CASSQPTATNEKLFF. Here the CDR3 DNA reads TGCGCCAGCAGCCAACCGACCGCAACTAATGAAAAACTGTTTTTT.

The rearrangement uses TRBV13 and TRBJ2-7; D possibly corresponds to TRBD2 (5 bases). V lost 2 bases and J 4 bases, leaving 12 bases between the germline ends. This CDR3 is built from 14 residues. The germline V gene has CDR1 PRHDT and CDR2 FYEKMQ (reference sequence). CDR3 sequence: CASSLRGPGYEQYF. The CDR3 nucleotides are TGTGCCAGCAGCTTAAGAGGGCCAGGTTACGAGCAGTACTTC.

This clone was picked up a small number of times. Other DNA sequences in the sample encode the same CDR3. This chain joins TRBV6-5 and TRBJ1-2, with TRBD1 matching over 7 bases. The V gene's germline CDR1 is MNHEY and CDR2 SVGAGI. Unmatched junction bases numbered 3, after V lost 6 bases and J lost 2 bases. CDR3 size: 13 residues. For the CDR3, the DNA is TGTGCCAGCAGACTGACAGGGAACTATGGCTACACCTTC. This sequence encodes CASRLTGNYGYTF.

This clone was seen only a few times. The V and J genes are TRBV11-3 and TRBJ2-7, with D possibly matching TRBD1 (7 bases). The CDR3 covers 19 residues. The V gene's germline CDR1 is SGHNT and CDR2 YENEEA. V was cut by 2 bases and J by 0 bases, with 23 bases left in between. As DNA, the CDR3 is TGTGCCAGCAGCTTATCCGGGGTTGCGGGACAGATAGACTCCTACGAGCAGTACTTC. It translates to CASSLSGVAGQIDSYEQYF.

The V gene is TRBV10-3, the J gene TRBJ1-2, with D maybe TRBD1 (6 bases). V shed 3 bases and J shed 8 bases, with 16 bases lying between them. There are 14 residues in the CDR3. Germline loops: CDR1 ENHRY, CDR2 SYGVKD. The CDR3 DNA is TGTGCCATCAGTGAAGGAGGGGGGGCGCTCGGCTACACCTTC. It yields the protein CAISEGGGALGYTF.

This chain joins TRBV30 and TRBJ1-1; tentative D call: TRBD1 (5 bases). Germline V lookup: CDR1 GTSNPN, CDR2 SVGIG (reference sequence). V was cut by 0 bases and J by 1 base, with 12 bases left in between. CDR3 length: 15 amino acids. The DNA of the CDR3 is TGTGCCTGGAGTGTTTGGGGACCTCGGAACACTGAAGCTTTCTTT. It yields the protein CAWSVWGPRNTEAFF.

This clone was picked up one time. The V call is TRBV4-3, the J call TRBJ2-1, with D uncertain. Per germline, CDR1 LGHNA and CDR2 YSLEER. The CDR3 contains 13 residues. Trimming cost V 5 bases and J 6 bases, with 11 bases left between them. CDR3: CASSRRPSNEQFF. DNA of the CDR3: TGCGCCAGCAGCAGACGACCTAGCAATGAGCAGTTCTTC.

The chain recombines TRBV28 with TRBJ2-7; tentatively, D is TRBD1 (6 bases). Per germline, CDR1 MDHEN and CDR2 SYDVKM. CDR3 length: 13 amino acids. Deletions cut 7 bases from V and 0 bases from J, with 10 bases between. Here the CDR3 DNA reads TGTGCCAGCACAGGGGATAGCTCCTACGAGCAGTACTTC. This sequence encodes CASTGDSSYEQYF.

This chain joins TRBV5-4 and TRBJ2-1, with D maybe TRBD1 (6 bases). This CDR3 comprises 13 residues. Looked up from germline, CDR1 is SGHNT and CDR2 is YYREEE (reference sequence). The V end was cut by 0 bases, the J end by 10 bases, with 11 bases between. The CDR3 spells CASSLVVGTEQFF. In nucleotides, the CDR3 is TGTGCCAGCAGCTTGGTCGTGGGGACAGAGCAGTTCTTC.

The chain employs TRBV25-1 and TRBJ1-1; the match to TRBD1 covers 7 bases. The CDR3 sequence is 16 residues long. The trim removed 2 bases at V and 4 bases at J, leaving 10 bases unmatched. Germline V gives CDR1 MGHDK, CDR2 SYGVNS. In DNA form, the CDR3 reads TGTGCCAGCAGTGAACTAGACCAGGGGGTGACCACTGAAGCTTTCTTT. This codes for CASSELDQGVTTEAFF.

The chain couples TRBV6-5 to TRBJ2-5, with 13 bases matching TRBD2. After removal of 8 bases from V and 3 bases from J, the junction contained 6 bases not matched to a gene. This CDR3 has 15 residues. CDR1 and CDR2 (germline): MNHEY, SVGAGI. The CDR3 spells CASGLLAGGKETQYF. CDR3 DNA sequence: TGTGCCAGCGGACTACTAGCGGGAGGGAAAGAGACCCAGTACTTC.

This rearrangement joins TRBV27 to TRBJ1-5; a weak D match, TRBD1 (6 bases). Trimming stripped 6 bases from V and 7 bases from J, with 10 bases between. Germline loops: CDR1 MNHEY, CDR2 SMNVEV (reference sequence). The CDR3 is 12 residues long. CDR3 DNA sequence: TGTGCCAGCAGAACAGGGTTGCAGCCCCAGCATTTT. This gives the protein CASRTGLQPQHF.

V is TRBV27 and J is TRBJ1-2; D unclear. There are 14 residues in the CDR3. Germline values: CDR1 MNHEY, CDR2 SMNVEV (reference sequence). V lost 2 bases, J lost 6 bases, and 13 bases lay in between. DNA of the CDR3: TGTGCCAGCAGTTTAGGGCATAGAGAGGATGGCTACACCTTC. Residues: CASSLGHREDGYTF.

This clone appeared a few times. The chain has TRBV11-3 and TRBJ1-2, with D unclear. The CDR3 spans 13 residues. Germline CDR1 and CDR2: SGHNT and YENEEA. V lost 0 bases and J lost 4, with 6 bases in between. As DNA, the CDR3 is TGTGCCAGCAGCTTAGATCGGGGCTATGGCTACACCTTC. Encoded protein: CASSLDRGYGYTF.

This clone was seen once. The CDR3 nucleotides are TGTGCCAGCAGCTTGGCCGAATCGGACAGGTCCAGCTATGGCTACACCTTC. Translating it yields CASSLAESDRSSYGYTF. V and J are TRBV5-4 and TRBJ1-2; 7 nucleotides line up with TRBD1. Germline CDR1 SGHNT, CDR2 YYREEE (reference sequence). The J segment lost 4 bases and the V segment lost 0 bases, leaving 12 bases of the junction unmatched. The CDR3 extends over 17 amino acids.

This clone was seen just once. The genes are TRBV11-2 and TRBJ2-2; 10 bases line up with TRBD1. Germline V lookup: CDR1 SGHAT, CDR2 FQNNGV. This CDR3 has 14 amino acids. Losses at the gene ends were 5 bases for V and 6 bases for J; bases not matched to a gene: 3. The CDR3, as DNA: TGTGCCAGCAGCGCGACAGGGGGCCCCGGGGAGCTGTTTTTT. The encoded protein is CASSATGGPGELFF.